Listed below are T cell receptor beta chains from one sample, sequenced in a study of blood T cell repertoires in COVID-19. Generated by immunoSEQ multiplex PCR, the TCRdb table keeps only in-frame clones and is missing some. This sample carries about 120,000 clones, around 86% of them seen once, and the ten largest clones take almost 30%. Sequencing input: peripheral blood. These receptors came from a woman in her sixties or seventies with acute or convalescent COVID-19. CDR3s include the opening cysteine and the closing phenylalanine or tryptophan. Each record gives: clone size, J gene, V gene, CDR3 protein. Only some rows state a clone size, as once, few, many or a class for expanded clones.

size: -
J: TRBJ1-5
V: TRBV27
CDR3: CASSLPLNRYQPQHF

size: -
J: TRBJ1-2
V: TRBV5-1
CDR3: CASSGGTGKANYGYTF

size: few
J: TRBJ2-1
V: TRBV7-7
CDR3: CASSSGTGMYNEQFF

size: -
J: TRBJ1-6
V: TRBV2
CDR3: CASSEEGGQYYNSPLHF

size: -
J: TRBJ2-7
V: TRBV7-2
CDR3: CASSTYRGSYEQYF

size: -
J: TRBJ2-5
V: TRBV9
CDR3: CARLLDSSQETQYF

size: -
J: TRBJ2-3
V: TRBV27
CDR3: CASSLSPPTSGALTDTQYF

size: -
J: TRBJ1-4
V: TRBV7-9
CDR3: CASSPRQGGEKLFF

size: once
J: TRBJ1-1
V: TRBV2
CDR3: CASTPPAASLTEAFF

size: -
J: TRBJ1-4
V: TRBV3-1/TRBV3-2
CDR3: CASSLGQGEKLFF

size: -
J: TRBJ2-5
V: TRBV2
CDR3: CASTGAERTQYF

size: once
J: TRBJ1-2
V: TRBV4-1
CDR3: CASSQGLTGGLGNYGYTF

size: -
J: TRBJ2-7
V: TRBV5-4
CDR3: CASSLGRGPTYEQYF

size: -
J: TRBJ1-1
V: TRBV2
CDR3: CAGALYKGATEAFF

size: -
J: TRBJ1-1
V: TRBV7-3
CDR3: CASSRQGGSTEAFF

size: -
J: TRBJ2-1
V: TRBV24-1
CDR3: CATSVNGQGAGEQFF

size: -
J: TRBJ1-1
V: TRBV28
CDR3: CASSLPPGQGLTEAFF

size: -
J: TRBJ2-5
V: TRBV3-1/TRBV3-2
CDR3: CASSQAERGVETQYF

size: -
J: TRBJ2-1
V: TRBV7-9
CDR3: CAGSRGAPYNEQFF

size: once
J: TRBJ2-3
V: TRBV28
CDR3: CASSLGAKTDTQYF

size: -
J: TRBJ2-5
V: TRBV5-4
CDR3: CASSLASEETQYF

size: once
J: TRBJ1-4
V: TRBV9
CDR3: CASSATGWANEKLFF

size: -
J: TRBJ1-6
V: TRBV5-4
CDR3: CASQGGDSPLHF

size: -
J: TRBJ1-2
V: TRBV18
CDR3: CASSPAAANYGYTF

size: -
J: TRBJ1-5
V: TRBV19
CDR3: CATRPGQGGVRDQPQHF

size: -
J: TRBJ2-1
V: TRBV19
CDR3: CASRPEYRLAGVNEQFF

size: -
J: TRBJ1-1
V: TRBV6-6
CDR3: CASSPDRNIVQNTEAFF

size: -
J: TRBJ2-1
V: TRBV6-1
CDR3: CASSERGGGSFSSYNEQFF

size: -
J: TRBJ2-2
V: TRBV19
CDR3: CASSTRTGLGELFF

size: once
J: TRBJ2-7
V: TRBV12-3/TRBV12-4
CDR3: CASTDSFYEQYF

size: -
J: TRBJ2-7
V: TRBV5-4
CDR3: CASSLSGGLVYEQYF

size: -
J: TRBJ2-4
V: TRBV3-1/TRBV3-2
CDR3: CASSHRTGRENIQYF

size: -
J: TRBJ2-1
V: TRBV30
CDR3: CAWSVANEQFF

size: -
J: TRBJ2-1
V: TRBV7-9
CDR3: CASSSMLAGGQVEQFF

size: -
J: TRBJ1-2
V: TRBV7-8
CDR3: CASSPRLGGYTF

size: -
J: TRBJ1-5
V: TRBV6-4
CDR3: CASSDSRRESNQPQHF

size: -
J: TRBJ1-2
V: TRBV10-3
CDR3: CAISKSTGAPNYGYTF

size: -
J: TRBJ2-5
V: TRBV7-3
CDR3: CASSRGTREETQYF

size: -
J: TRBJ1-2
V: TRBV27
CDR3: CASSLSDRRGYTF

size: -
J: TRBJ1-5
V: TRBV4-1
CDR3: CASSPRTESNQPQHF

size: -
J: TRBJ2-7
V: TRBV11-3
CDR3: CASSLKFGGRNEQYF

size: -
J: TRBJ1-3
V: TRBV4-1
CDR3: CASSQGQGVGNTIYF

size: -
J: TRBJ2-1
V: TRBV3-1/TRBV3-2
CDR3: CASGTGTGGTSEQFF

size: -
J: TRBJ2-3
V: TRBV5-1
CDR3: CASSLGQGLTDTQYF

size: -
J: TRBJ2-6
V: TRBV5-1
CDR3: CASSSGLAGAGANVLTF

size: -
J: TRBJ2-3
V: TRBV28
CDR3: CASSQTTNTQYF

size: once
J: TRBJ1-5
V: TRBV30
CDR3: CAWSSKGHPGPQHF

size: -
J: TRBJ1-1
V: TRBV5-4
CDR3: CASSPGDWNTEAFF

size: -
J: TRBJ2-1
V: TRBV5-4
CDR3: CASSVAGATLNEQFF

size: -
J: TRBJ1-2
V: TRBV10-3
CDR3: CAISEELGGGYTF

size: -
J: TRBJ1-2
V: TRBV5-4
CDR3: CASSAGTGGGYTF

size: once
J: TRBJ2-1
V: TRBV29-1
CDR3: CSAGQGGNEQFF

size: few
J: TRBJ2-2
V: TRBV4-2
CDR3: CASSHHSNTGELFF

size: -
J: TRBJ2-7
V: TRBV23-1
CDR3: CASSQSEGAQEQYF

size: -
J: TRBJ2-3
V: TRBV6-2/TRBV6-3
CDR3: CASSRGIDTQYF

size: -
J: TRBJ2-1
V: TRBV14
CDR3: CASSQVSGGAYEQFF

size: -
J: TRBJ1-4
V: TRBV6-4
CDR3: CASSRTVKLFF

size: once
J: TRBJ2-3
V: TRBV3-1/TRBV3-2
CDR3: CASSQVGQGITDTQYF

size: -
J: TRBJ1-5
V: TRBV19
CDR3: CASSIQQGRDQPQHF